The clone carrying this TCR beta chain was detected a few times. The sample originates from a study of blood T cell repertoires in COVID-19. On the study more broadly: COVID-19 samples, acute and convalescent, were from the United States, Italy and Spain. T cells, B-cell-depleted T cells, or PBMCs supplied cDNA or gDNA.

Participants, 18 to 89 years old, spanned about 26 US areas. Authors' processing steps: Scientists estimated how many nucleated cells there were by amplifying reference gene primers. The repertoire was sequenced with immunoSEQ multiplex PCR; TCRdb's copy has only in-frame clones and lacks some. Clone size and V and J calls were adopted from that table, with D and trimming inferred from the DNA. There are almost 250,000 clones in the sample; approximately 90% occur only once, and about 4% lies in the top ten. The receptor was derived from a woman aged 25-40 years who had recovered from COVID-19. The source material was PBMCs or T cells enriched from blood (not recorded which).

The CDR3, as DNA: TGTGCCAGCAGCTTGGGGCTAGCGGCTCAAGAGACCCAGTACTTC. Protein product: CASSLGLAAQETQYF. The chain couples TRBV7-2 to TRBJ2-5, with TRBD2 matching over 7 bases. CDR3 length equals 15 residues. Trimming cost V 3 bases and J 2 bases; bases outside gene matches: 6. Germline CDR1 reads SGHTA; CDR2 reads FQGNSA.